Below, 6 T cell receptor beta chains from the same sample are listed, as sequenced in a study of T cells in Graves' hyperthyroidism and ophthalmopathy. TCR beta CDR3 regions were amplified from RNA. The TCR CDR3 was amplified in a first-round RT-PCR using the HTBI primer set. TCRdb recomputed calls from the multiplex PCR reads with MiXCR, one row per CDR3 protein. The data hold 250,000 or so distinct CDR3 sequences, with 12% to 15% observed a single time. The sequenced sample consisted of blood. These receptors were collected from a woman aged 50 to 65 with Graves' hyperthyroidism that later progressed to Graves' ophthalmopathy.

This clonotype was seen more than once but under ten times. One end of the junction varies from germline; a read error may be responsible. The J gene is TRBJ1-1, the V gene TRBV6-1, with a weak D call TRBD1 (5 bases). The CDR3 has 13 residues. CDR1 and CDR2 (germline): MNHNS, SASEGT. The CDR3 nucleotides are TGTGCCGGCAGTGAGGGGCGGAACACTGAAGCTTTCTTT. Translated: CAGSEGRNTEAFF.

This clonotype has a count of ten or more. The chain joins TRBV28 to TRBJ2-1; 11 bases are shared with TRBD2. The CDR3 contains 15 residues. V gave up 4 bases and J gave up 9 bases; unmatched junction bases: 8. Per the germline V gene, CDR1 is MDHEN and CDR2 is SYDVKM. In nucleotides, the CDR3 is TGTGCCAGCAGTTATATAGCGGGAGGGCCTGGTGAGCAGTTCTTC. This translates into CASSYIAGGPGEQFF. Looking up the rest from reference TRBV28 and TRBJ2-1 gives the full variable domain: DVKVTQSSRYLVKRTGEKVFLECVQDMDHENMFWYRQDPGLGLRLIYFSYDVKMKEKGDIPEGYSVSREKKERFSLILESASTNQTSMYLCASSYIAGGPGEQFFGPGTRLTVL.

The genes are TRBV7-2 and TRBJ1-4; TRBD1 agrees at 7 bases. Germline V gene sequence: CDR1 SGHTA, CDR2 FQGNSA. The CDR3 length is 15 residues. Trimming removed 5 bases from V and 0 bases from J; junction bases left unmatched: 3. The chain's CDR3 is CASSHGTATNEKLFF. The DNA of the CDR3 is TGTGCCAGCAGCCACGGGACAGCAACTAATGAAAAACTGTTTTTT.

This clonotype was seen many times. The rearrangement links TRBV20-1 to TRBJ2-7; D perhaps matches TRBD1 (6 bases). Germline CDR1 and CDR2: DFQATT and SNEGSKA (reference sequence). V shed 0 bases and J shed 4 bases, with 13 bases lying between them. The CDR3 is made up of 14 amino acids. The CDR3 nucleotides read TGCAGTGCTAGAGATCCGAGGGGGTTTTACGAGCAGTACTTC. This encodes CSARDPRGFYEQYF.

This clonotype was detected many times. The chain links TRBV11-2 to TRBJ1-1; a weak D match, TRBD1 (6 bases). The CDR3 sequence is 15 residues long. The germline V and J ends were trimmed by 4 bases and 3 bases, with 15 bases remaining between them. Looked up from germline, CDR1 is SGHAT and CDR2 is FQNNGV. The CDR3 coding sequence is TGTGCCAGCAGCTACGGGCCTAGGGGGGACACTGAAGCTTTCTTT. It translates to CASSYGPRGDTEAFF.

This clonotype showed up many times. This chain joins TRBV9 and TRBJ1-1; D gene ambiguous. Trimming cost V 4 bases and J 0 bases, with 10 bases left between them. Germline V lookup: CDR1 SGDLS, CDR2 YYNGEE. This CDR3 contains 14 residues. CDR3: CASSPRHLNTEAFF. DNA for the CDR3: TGTGCCAGCAGCCCCCGACACCTGAACACTGAAGCTTTCTTT.